Listed below are T cell receptor beta chains from one sample, sequenced in a study of OX40 agonist ivuxolimab in advanced cancers. Produced via immunoSEQ multiplex PCR; TCRdb's table is partial and in-frame only. The sample comprises some 66,000 clones, about 77% of which are singletons, and roughly 1.6% rests with the top ten. The material sequenced was CD4+ or CD8+ T cells sorted from blood, taken in a trial of the OX40 agonist ivuxolimab. These receptors all stem from an adult with an advanced solid tumor such as melanoma, head and neck, liver or kidney cancer. Both conserved end residues are part of each CDR3. Each record gives: J gene, V gene, clone size, D gene, CDR3 protein, CDR3 DNA. The D gene is left open where the match is weak. The size of a clone is reported for some rows only, either as once, few or many, or as a class for expanded clones.

J: TRBJ2-3; V: TRBV5-4; size: -; D: -; CDR3: CASSLQGLADTQYF; DNA: TGTGCCAGCAGCTTGCAGGGGCTGGCAGATACGCAGTATTTT
J: TRBJ1-2; V: TRBV2; size: -; D: TRBD1; CDR3: CASTLDRGNYGYTF; DNA: TGTGCCAGCACTTTGGACAGGGGTAACTATGGCTACACCTTC
J: TRBJ1-5; V: TRBV9; size: -; D: -; CDR3: CASSVDWDSNQPQHF; DNA: TGTGCCAGCAGCGTAGATTGGGATAGCAATCAGCCCCAGCATTTT
J: TRBJ1-1; V: TRBV5-1; size: -; D: -; CDR3: CASSLMGGVNTEAFF; DNA: TGCGCCAGCAGCTTGATGGGGGGCGTCAACACTGAAGCTTTCTTT
J: TRBJ2-1; V: TRBV28; size: -; D: TRBD2; CDR3: CASSLIIAGAYNEQFF; DNA: TGTGCCAGCAGTCTGATCATAGCGGGAGCTTACAATGAGCAGTTCTTC
J: TRBJ2-1; V: TRBV10-3; size: -; D: TRBD2; CDR3: CAINPSGAGTYNEQFF; DNA: TGTGCCATCAACCCTTCTGGAGCGGGGACTTACAATGAGCAGTTCTTC
J: TRBJ2-3; V: TRBV9; size: -; D: -; CDR3: CASSLEGGDTSTDTQYF; DNA: TGTGCCAGCAGCCTCGAGGGGGGCGACACTAGCACAGATACGCAGTATTTT
J: TRBJ2-1; V: TRBV5-1; size: -; D: TRBD2; CDR3: CASSLAIGTSGTNEQFF; DNA: TGCGCCAGCAGCTTGGCCATCGGGACTAGCGGGACCAATGAGCAGTTCTTC
J: TRBJ2-5; V: TRBV30; size: few; D: TRBD1; CDR3: CAWSRGTAQETQYF; DNA: TGTGCCTGGAGCCGTGGGACAGCTCAAGAGACCCAGTACTTC
J: TRBJ2-5; V: TRBV12-1; size: -; D: -; CDR3: CASSSRDSIMEETQYF; DNA: TGTGCCAGCAGCTCCCGGGACTCCATAATGGAAGAGACCCAGTACTTC
J: TRBJ2-1; V: TRBV15; size: few; D: -; CDR3: CATSSSRGRQGHRDEQFF; DNA: TGTGCCACCAGCAGTTCTCGGGGGCGCCAGGGCCACCGCGATGAGCAGTTCTTC
J: TRBJ2-3; V: TRBV14; size: -; D: -; CDR3: CASSQAVTRGTQYF; DNA: TGTGCCAGCAGCCAAGCAGTGACCCGGGGTACGCAGTATTTT
J: TRBJ2-3; V: TRBV10-3; size: -; D: -; CDR3: CAIRTVVGSDTQYF; DNA: TGTGCCATCAGGACGGTAGTTGGCTCAGATACGCAGTATTTT
J: TRBJ2-7; V: TRBV6-6; size: -; D: -; CDR3: CASSPPGGNEQYF; DNA: TGTGCCAGCAGCCCGCCAGGGGGGAACGAGCAGTACTTC
J: TRBJ2-5; V: TRBV7-9; size: -; D: -; CDR3: CASRNQGEETQYF; DNA: TGTGCCAGCAGAAATCAGGGAGAAGAGACCCAGTACTTC
J: TRBJ2-1; V: TRBV9; size: -; D: -; CDR3: CASSPFPPGLHEQFF; DNA: TGTGCCAGCAGCCCCTTCCCCCCAGGCTTGCATGAGCAGTTCTTC
J: TRBJ2-2; V: TRBV7-6; size: -; D: TRBD1; CDR3: CASSLTGMTGELFF; DNA: TGTGCCAGCAGCTTGACAGGGATGACCGGGGAGCTGTTTTTT
J: TRBJ2-7; V: TRBV11-3; size: -; D: TRBD1; CDR3: CASSPRDRGWNEQYF; DNA: TGTGCCAGCAGCCCCCGCGACAGGGGCTGGAACGAGCAGTACTTC
J: TRBJ2-7; V: TRBV5-1; size: once; D: -; CDR3: CASSFAGSEEQYF; DNA: TGCGCCAGCAGCTTTGCGGGGTCCGAGGAGCAGTACTTC
J: TRBJ2-3; V: TRBV5-1; size: -; D: -; CDR3: CASSPLNGVYDTQYF; DNA: TGCGCCAGCAGCCCATTAAATGGGGTCTACGATACGCAGTATTTT
J: TRBJ2-5; V: TRBV6-5; size: once; D: -; CDR3: CASSVSRQGGETQYF; DNA: TGTGCCAGTTCCGTGTCCAGACAGGGAGGGGAGACCCAGTACTTC
J: TRBJ1-5; V: TRBV18; size: -; D: -; CDR3: CASSPLSSAQNNQPQHF; DNA: TGTGCCAGCTCACCACTTTCATCGGCACAAAACAATCAGCCCCAGCATTTT
J: TRBJ1-2; V: TRBV10-3; size: once; D: -; CDR3: CAISQTGAYGYTF; DNA: TGTGCCATCAGTCAGACAGGCGCCTATGGCTACACCTTC
J: TRBJ2-3; V: TRBV5-1; size: -; D: TRBD1; CDR3: CASSFQGQSTDTQYF; DNA: TGCGCCAGCAGCTTCCAGGGACAGTCCACAGATACGCAGTATTTT
J: TRBJ2-2; V: TRBV7-9; size: -; D: -; CDR3: CASSLWQNTGELFF; DNA: TGTGCCAGCAGCTTGTGGCAGAACACCGGGGAGCTGTTTTTT
J: TRBJ2-1; V: TRBV7-9; size: -; D: -; CDR3: CASSSLYNEQFF; DNA: TGTGCCAGCAGCTCACTGTACAATGAGCAGTTCTTC
J: TRBJ1-1; V: TRBV28; size: -; D: TRBD1; CDR3: CASSLVFQGAQLAFF; DNA: TGTGCCAGCAGTTTAGTGTTTCAGGGGGCGCAGCTAGCTTTCTTT
J: TRBJ1-4; V: TRBV2; size: -; D: TRBD1; CDR3: CASRTGRGGNNEKLFF; DNA: TGTGCCAGCAGGACAGGGAGAGGTGGTAATAATGAAAAACTGTTTTTT
J: TRBJ1-1; V: TRBV7-8; size: -; D: -; CDR3: CASSLQGLNTEAFF; DNA: TGTGCCAGCAGCTTACAGGGCCTGAACACTGAAGCTTTCTTT
J: TRBJ1-5; V: TRBV28; size: -; D: TRBD1; CDR3: CASSSPQGVDQPQHF; DNA: TGTGCCAGCAGTTCCCCCCAGGGGGTTGATCAGCCCCAGCATTTT
J: TRBJ1-5; V: TRBV6-1; size: few; D: -; CDR3: CASSVVDQPQHF; DNA: TGTGCCAGCAGTGTTGTAGATCAGCCCCAGCATTTT
J: TRBJ1-2; V: TRBV28; size: few; D: -; CDR3: CASKDSNYGYTF; DNA: TGTGCCAGCAAGGACAGCAACTATGGCTACACCTTC
J: TRBJ2-1; V: TRBV5-1; size: once; D: -; CDR3: CASARDSDSTEQFF; DNA: TGCGCCAGCGCCCGGGACTCAGATTCTACCGAGCAGTTCTTC
J: TRBJ1-2; V: TRBV6-5; size: -; D: -; CDR3: CASSYLAEDGYTF; DNA: TGTGCCAGCAGTTACCTGGCGGAGGATGGCTACACCTTC
J: TRBJ2-1; V: TRBV28; size: -; D: -; CDR3: CASSPQTGLEQFF; DNA: TGTGCCAGCAGTCCCCAGACCGGACTAGAGCAGTTCTTC
J: TRBJ2-3; V: TRBV10-3; size: -; D: TRBD1; CDR3: CAMGTVNTDTQYF; DNA: TGTGCCATGGGGACAGTTAACACAGATACGCAGTATTTT
J: TRBJ2-7; V: TRBV29-1; size: -; D: TRBD1; CDR3: CSVDLGGRPDEQYF; DNA: TGCAGCGTGGACTTAGGGGGCAGACCCGACGAGCAGTACTTC
J: TRBJ1-4; V: TRBV9; size: -; D: TRBD1; CDR3: CASSKGQGMSNEKLFF; DNA: TGTGCCAGCAGCAAGGGACAGGGTATGAGTAATGAAAAACTGTTTTTT
J: TRBJ2-3; V: TRBV4-1; size: once; D: -; CDR3: CASSLLVTVGETTDTQYF; DNA: TGCGCCAGCAGCCTCCTCGTCACAGTGGGGGAAACCACAGATACGCAGTATTTT
J: TRBJ2-7; V: TRBV9; size: few; D: -; CDR3: CASSSGGTAYEQYF; DNA: TGTGCCAGCAGCTCCGGAGGGACTGCCTACGAGCAGTACTTC
J: TRBJ2-1; V: TRBV19; size: -; D: -; CDR3: CASSIDRWTDNEQFF; DNA: TGTGCCAGTAGTATAGATCGCTGGACAGATAATGAGCAGTTCTTC
J: TRBJ1-4; V: TRBV4-1; size: -; D: -; CDR3: CASSQNTGVHEKLFF; DNA: TGCGCCAGCAGCCAAAATACAGGAGTCCATGAAAAACTGTTTTTT
J: TRBJ2-1; V: TRBV15; size: -; D: -; CDR3: CATSRVGTGANEQFF; DNA: TGTGCCACCAGCAGAGTGGGAACCGGCGCTAATGAGCAGTTCTTC
J: TRBJ2-1; V: TRBV4-1; size: once; D: TRBD2; CDR3: CASSQEPGLALIF; DNA: TGCGCCAGCAGCCAGGAGCCGGGACTAGCCCTCATCTTC
J: TRBJ2-1; V: TRBV9; size: -; D: -; CDR3: CASSVAYRRENEQFF; DNA: TGTGCCAGCAGCGTAGCTTACAGGAGGGAAAATGAGCAGTTCTTC
J: TRBJ2-5; V: TRBV19; size: -; D: -; CDR3: CASSMRSLGRETQYF; DNA: TGTGCCAGTAGTATGCGCAGCCTTGGGCGTGAGACCCAGTACTTC
J: TRBJ2-7; V: TRBV29-1; size: -; D: -; CDR3: CSVEGQGGYEQYF; DNA: TGCAGCGTTGAAGGACAGGGAGGATACGAGCAGTACTTC
J: TRBJ2-3; V: TRBV2; size: -; D: -; CDR3: CASSFRDTTDTQYF; DNA: TGTGCCAGCAGCTTCCGGGACACGACAGATACGCAGTATTTT
J: TRBJ1-3; V: TRBV6-6; size: -; D: -; CDR3: CASSTRDVGSGNTIYF; DNA: TGTGCCAGCAGCACCCGTGACGTCGGCTCTGGAAACACCATATATTTT
J: TRBJ2-1; V: TRBV7-2; size: once; D: -; CDR3: CASSFFQEQFF; DNA: TGTGCCAGCAGCTTTTTCCAGGAGCAGTTCTTC
J: TRBJ2-1; V: TRBV6-5; size: -; D: TRBD2; CDR3: CASSLGLAGGNEQFF; DNA: TGTGCCAGCAGTTTAGGATTAGCGGGGGGGAATGAGCAGTTCTTC
J: TRBJ1-1; V: TRBV29-1; size: -; D: -; CDR3: CSVGGDTEAFF; DNA: TGCAGCGTTGGGGGGGACACTGAAGCTTTCTTT
J: TRBJ2-3; V: TRBV7-3; size: -; D: -; CDR3: CASSFRGAYDTQYF; DNA: TGTGCCAGCAGCTTCAGGGGAGCATATGATACGCAGTATTTT
J: TRBJ1-2; V: TRBV28; size: -; D: -; CDR3: CASSLDAYGYTF; DNA: TGTGCCAGCAGTTTAGACGCCTATGGCTACACCTTC
J: TRBJ1-5; V: TRBV5-6; size: -; D: -; CDR3: CASSPSQGVQHF; DNA: TGTGCCAGCAGCCCCTCCCAGGGTGTCCAGCATTTT